What follows are 20 T cell receptor beta chains derived from one specimen sequenced in a study of blood T cell repertoires in COVID-19. Method: immunoSEQ multiplex PCR; TCRdb's copy keeps in-frame clones and lacks some. Of 350,000 to 400,000 clones in the sample, approximately 84% were seen once. The specimen was PBMCs or T cells enriched from blood (not recorded which). These receptors were obtained from a woman in her 30s who had recovered from COVID-19.

The chain is built from TRBV10-3 and TRBJ2-1; 14 bases agree with TRBD2. Germline loops: CDR1 ENHRY, CDR2 SYGVKD. Trimming cost V 10 bases and J 3 bases; bases outside gene matches: 8. The CDR3 spans 16 residues. DNA for the CDR3: TGTGCCACCGAGGGGACTAGCGGGGGCAACTACAATGAGCAGTTCTTC. Amino acid sequence: CATEGTSGGNYNEQFF.

The chain links TRBV19 to TRBJ2-1, with 8 bases that match TRBD2. The germline V gene encodes CDR1 LNHDA and CDR2 SQIVND (reference sequence). CDR3 length equals 13 residues. V was clipped by 7 bases and J by 8 bases; unmatched bases: 7. CDR3 bases: TGTGCCAGTAAACTCCTAGCGGGTCATGAGCAGTTCTTC. Its protein product is CASKLLAGHEQFF. Filled out from reference TRBV19 and TRBJ2-1, the complete variable domain reads DGGITQSPKYLFRKEGQNVTLSCEQNLNHDAMYWYRQDPGQGLRLIYYSQIVNDFQKGDIAEGYSVSREKKESFPLTVTSAQKNPTAFYLCASKLLAGHEQFFGPGTRLTVL.

V and J are TRBV7-9 and TRBJ2-3; the match to TRBD1 covers 7 bases. V lost 6 bases to trimming and J lost 0 bases; unmatched junction nucleotides: 12. CDR1 is SEHNR, CDR2 FQNEAQ, per germline (reference sequence). The CDR3 contains 17 residues. CDR3 nucleotides: TGTGCCAGCAGTCCGGGACAGTATACCCCTAGCACAGATACGCAGTATTTT. Protein product: CASSPGQYTPSTDTQYF.

The chain couples TRBV20-1 to TRBJ1-2; D not certain. Between the trimmed V and J ends, which lost 2 bases and 8 bases, there was a span of 6 bases. The CDR3 sequence is 10 residues long. The germline CDR1 and CDR2 sequences are DFQATT and SNEGSKA (reference sequence). CDR3 protein: CSARTEGYTF. In DNA form, the CDR3 reads TGCAGTGCTAGAACTGAAGGCTACACCTTC.

The rearrangement joins TRBV4-1 to TRBJ2-1, with 11 bases matching TRBD2. This CDR3 has 19 amino acids. Germline-derived CDR1 and CDR2 are MGHRA and YSYEKL. V lost 0 bases and J lost 5; bases outside the gene matches: 12. Here the CDR3 reads CASSQDGLAGGPLHNEQFF. CDR3 bases: TGCGCCAGCAGCCAAGACGGGCTAGCGGGAGGACCCCTCCACAATGAGCAGTTCTTC.

The rearrangement links TRBV10-3 to TRBJ1-1; D not resolved. CDR3 length: 17 amino acids. Germline assignment: CDR1 ENHRY and CDR2 SYGVKD. V shed 3 bases and J shed 3 bases, with 20 bases lying between them. CDR3 coding DNA: TGTGCCATCAGTGACGCGGAGAGAACAACGTTTTACACTGAAGCTTTCTTT. Its translation: CAISDAERTTFYTEAFF.

The V call is TRBV2, the J call TRBJ1-2; D is perhaps TRBD1 (5 bases). CDR1 SNHLY and CDR2 FYNNEI come from the germline V gene. The V end lost 6 bases, the J end lost 7 bases, and 24 bases lay between the germline ends. The CDR3 is 16 residues long. CDR3 sequence: CASRVKGPHLEGGYTF. In DNA form, the CDR3 reads TGTGCCAGCAGAGTAAAGGGACCCCATTTGGAGGGTGGCTACACCTTC.

The V gene is TRBV20-1, the J gene TRBJ1-4; TRBD1 matches 9 bases. J gave up 11 bases and V 6 bases, and 4 bases lay outside the gene matches. The CDR3 contains 11 residues. In germline, CDR1 is DFQATT, CDR2 SNEGSKA (reference sequence). The CDR3: CSAQQGAKLFF. In nucleotides, the CDR3 is TGCAGTGCCCAACAGGGGGCCAAACTGTTTTTT.

This chain links TRBV2 with TRBJ2-1; tentatively, D is TRBD2 (7 bases). Germline values: CDR1 SNHLY, CDR2 FYNNEI. The CDR3 has 14 residues. Trimming pared 7 bases from V and 6 bases from J, leaving 16 bases between. CDR3 DNA sequence: TGTGCCAGCATCGGAGGGGGGGGAGGCAATGAGCAGTTCTTC. It encodes CASIGGGGGNEQFF.

The V and J genes are TRBV19 and TRBJ2-1; 7 bases are a match to TRBD1. Germline CDR1 is LNHDA and CDR2 is SQIVND (reference sequence). The CDR3 is 15 amino acids. V gave up 6 bases and J gave up 5 bases; unmatched junction bases: 10. CDR3 sequence: CASSQTGAANNEQFF. The CDR3 DNA reads TGTGCCAGTAGCCAAACAGGGGCCGCTAACAATGAGCAGTTCTTC.

This sequence joins TRBV15 and TRBJ2-2; 7 bases are shared with TRBD1. Germline V lookup: CDR1 LNHNV, CDR2 YYDKDF (reference sequence). Losses at the gene ends were 0 bases for V and 1 base for J; bases not matched to a gene: 5. The CDR3 loop spans 17 amino acids. CDR3 DNA: TGTGCCACCAGCAGAGATCTTGGACAGGAGAACACCGGGGAGCTGTTTTTT. Its protein is CATSRDLGQENTGELFF.

The chain joins TRBV15 to TRBJ1-1; D gene ambiguous. Per germline, CDR1 LNHNV and CDR2 YYDKDF (reference sequence). CDR3 length: 14 residues. V dropped 1 base and J dropped 5 bases, with 11 bases sitting between them. The CDR3 spells CATSRVGGVTEAFF. CDR3 nucleotides: TGTGCCACCAGCAGAGTTGGCGGAGTAACTGAAGCTTTCTTT.

The J gene is TRBJ2-3, the V gene TRBV7-9; a weak D match, TRBD2 (6 bases). Germline loops: CDR1 SEHNR, CDR2 FQNEAQ (reference sequence). The CDR3 covers 15 residues. Trimming took 6 bases from V and 3 from J, leaving 16 bases between them. DNA for the CDR3: TGTGCCAGCAGTGAGACCATAGCGGAAACAGATACGCAGTATTTT. This gives the protein CASSETIAETDTQYF.

V is TRBV6-5 and J is TRBJ1-5; 8 positions match TRBD1. Looked up from germline, CDR1 is MNHEY and CDR2 is SVGAGI. The CDR3 is 14 residues long. After removal of 6 bases from V and 6 bases from J, the junction contained 7 bases not matched to a gene. CDR3 sequence (DNA): TGTGCCAGCAGCGATGGACAGGGAACTCAGCCCCAGCATTTT. This translates into CASSDGQGTQPQHF.

As DNA, the CDR3 is TGTGCTAGTGGTTTGGAATCGGGGTTTGGAAACACCATATATTTT. Encoded protein: CASGLESGFGNTIYF. The V gene is TRBV12-5, the J gene TRBJ1-3; D gene ambiguous. This CDR3 is 15 amino acids long. CDR1 and CDR2 from the germline V gene are LGHNT and FRNRAP. Trimming shortened V by 1 base and J by 3 bases, and 10 bases separated the two germline ends.

The chain has TRBV7-9 and TRBJ2-1; 10 positions match TRBD2. CDR3 size: 15 residues. J was trimmed by 2 bases and V by 6 bases; bases with no gene match: 4. Germline CDR1 is SEHNR and CDR2 is FQNEAQ (reference sequence). CDR3 residues: CASSTAGGPYNEQFF. For the CDR3, the DNA is TGTGCCAGCAGTACAGCGGGGGGGCCCTACAATGAGCAGTTCTTC.

The gene calls are TRBV19 and TRBJ1-4, with D possibly matching TRBD1 (6 bases). The V end was cut by 7 bases, the J end by 3 bases, with 15 bases between. Germline V gives CDR1 LNHDA, CDR2 SQIVND (reference sequence). The CDR3 totals 15 residues. CDR3 nucleotides: TGTGCCAGTACCGACCGGACAGTAGCTAATGAAAAACTGTTTTTT. Translation: CASTDRTVANEKLFF. The full variable domain, with the rest looked up from reference TRBV19 and TRBJ1-4, is DGGITQSPKYLFRKEGQNVTLSCEQNLNHDAMYWYRQDPGQGLRLIYYSQIVNDFQKGDIAEGYSVSREKKESFPLTVTSAQKNPTAFYLCASTDRTVANEKLFFGSGTQLSVL.

This sequence joins TRBV12-5 and TRBJ1-4, with D unresolved. Trimming stripped 0 bases from V and 5 bases from J, with 16 bases between. Germline CDR1 and CDR2: LGHNT and FRNRAP. The length of the CDR3 is 17 residues. The chain's CDR3 is CASGLVSGGTGNEKLFF. The CDR3 DNA reads as TGTGCTAGTGGTTTGGTGTCTGGAGGTACCGGGAATGAAAAACTGTTTTTT.

As regards this clone: At one boundary the junction diverges from the germline segment, which might be a read error. The chain recombines TRBV18 with TRBJ1-1; D unclear. The CDR3 consists of 14 residues. CDR1 is KGHSH, CDR2 LQKENI, per germline. CDR3 region: CATSSAGRTTEAFF. CDR3 nucleotide sequence: TGTGCCACCTCATCTGCGGGCCGTACAACTGAAGCTTTCTTT. Combining the CDR3 with reference TRBV18 and TRBJ1-1 gives the whole variable domain NAGVMQNPRHLVRRRGQEARLRCSPMKGHSHVYWYRQLPEEGLKFMVYLQKENIIDESGMPKERFSAEFPKEGPSILRIQQVVRGDSAAYFCATSSAGRTTEAFFGQGTRLTVV.

J is TRBJ1-1 and V is TRBV2; 8 positions agree with TRBD1. With 6 bases clipped from V and 10 bases from J, the junction kept 10 bases outside the gene matches. CDR3 length: 13 residues. The germline V gene has CDR1 SNHLY and CDR2 FYNNEI. The CDR3 DNA reads as TGTGCCAGCAGACTCGGACAGGGTCCGAGAGCTTTCTTT. Protein sequence: CASRLGQGPRAFF.